Detailed here is one T cell receptor beta chain. The sample comes from a study of blood T cell repertoires in COVID-19. Turning to the study itself: There were acute and convalescent COVID-19 samples, and they came from the United States, Italy and Spain. PBMCs, B-cell-depleted T cells, or T cells provided the cDNA or gDNA that made up the material.

Germline V CDR1 and CDR2: SEHNR, FQNEAQ (reference sequence). The CDR3 is 12 amino acids. Trimming took off 5 bases at V and 7 bases at J, with 11 bases between the two ends. Original analysis: For nucleated cells, counts were estimated from reference gene primer amplification. Generated by immunoSEQ multiplex PCR, the TCRdb table keeps only in-frame clones and is missing some. That table is the source of V, J and clone size, and D and trimming were worked out from the DNA. This table has tens of thousands of clones, about 70% appearing once. The rearrangement joins TRBV7-9 to TRBJ1-1; D might be TRBD1 (6 bases). The sequencing input was peripheral blood. This TCR came from a woman older than 75 with active or convalescent COVID-19. The CDR3 DNA reads as TGTGCCAGCAGCCTCGGACAGTTTGAAGCTTTCTTT. It specifies CASSLGQFEAFF.